Shown below are 27 T cell receptor beta chains from a single sample sequenced in a study of regulatory T cells in long-lasting Graves disease. Noted time point: newly diagnosed GD, antithyroid drugs for less than 3 months. Generation of the TCR library employed RNA extracted from PBMCs. Arm-PCR of CDR3 regions and iRepertoire HTBI primers were used to build TCR beta libraries. TCRdb re-called the multiplex PCR reads with MiXCR, one entry per CDR3 protein. The data hold 350,000 to 500,000 distinct CDR3 sequences, with around 15% observed a single time. These data are also associated with another study on T cells in Graves' hyperthyroidism and ophthalmopathy.

The sample consisted of peripheral blood mononuclear cells (PBMCs), taken at new diagnosis, from a patient treated with antithyroid drugs. These receptor sequences come from a woman aged 45-65 years with Graves disease.

This clonotype came up a few times. The chain has TRBV5-4 and TRBJ2-7; 10 bases agree with TRBD2. V was clipped by 4 bases and J by 6 bases; unmatched bases: 16. CDR1 and CDR2 from the germline V gene are SGHNT and YYREEE (reference sequence). This CDR3 comprises 17 residues. This CDR3 reads CASSVPTGGLAVPEQYF. CDR3 sequence (DNA): TGTGCCAGCAGCGTCCCAACGGGAGGACTAGCGGTCCCCGAGCAGTACTTC.

This clonotype was recorded many times. The chain uses TRBV12-3 or TRBV12-4 and TRBJ1-4; no definite D call. Trimming left V 7 bases short and J 6 bases short, with 21 bases between. There are 16 residues in the CDR3. CDR3 bases: TGTGCCAGCACTCCGGAGGGAGGGCCCGGCGATGAAAAACTGTTTTTT. Translation gives CASTPEGGPGDEKLFF.

The table lists this clonotype with many counts. The gene calls are TRBV11-1 and TRBJ2-2; 8 bases match TRBD1. CDR1 and CDR2 from the germline V gene are SGHAT and FQDESV (reference sequence). CDR3 length equals 16 residues. V dropped 5 bases and J dropped 5; count of bases not matched to a gene: 10. The CDR3 loop reads CASSTPGGQGTGELFF. The CDR3 region has the DNA TGTGCCAGCAGCACCCCAGGTGGACAGGGAACCGGGGAGCTGTTTTTT.

This chain uses TRBV4-1 with TRBJ2-3, with 8 nucleotides matching TRBD2. Trimming at V came to 1 base and at J to 4 bases, leaving 4 bases not matched to a gene. Germline V gene data show CDR1 as MGHRA and CDR2 as YSYEKL. The CDR3 has 15 residues. The CDR3 is CASSQVGTSPDTQYF. CDR3 nucleotide sequence: TGCGCCAGCAGCCAAGTGGGGACTAGTCCAGATACGCAGTATTTT.

This clonotype was observed many times. The chain has TRBV30 and TRBJ1-1; D is undetermined. CDR3 length: 14 amino acids. The ends were cut back, 5 bases at V and 5 bases at J, with 18 bases in the middle. Germline V CDR1 and CDR2: GTSNPN, SVGIG (reference sequence). CDR3 DNA: TGTGCCTGGGGGAGCGTTTTTGTTGGGACTGAAGCTTTCTTT. This gives the protein CAWGSVFVGTEAFF.

The table lists this clonotype with a count of one. The conserved phenylalanine or tryptophan normally closing the CDR3 is absent here, so this likely arose from a read error. The chain combines TRBV7-6 with TRBJ2-1; D is possibly TRBD1 (6 bases). Germline lookup yields CDR1 SGHVS and CDR2 FNYEAQ. There are 18 residues in the CDR3. V lost 0 bases to trimming and J lost 3 bases, with 18 bases between them. The CDR3 region has the DNA TGTGCCAGCAGCTTAGCGCTAGTACAGGGCAGAAACTACAATGAGCAGTTCCTC. This translates into CASSLALVQGRNYNEQFL.

This clonotype was counted between two and nine times. The chain couples TRBV7-2 to TRBJ2-3, with 8 positions matching TRBD2. V lost 6 bases to trimming and J lost 1 base; unmatched junction nucleotides: 6. Germline V lookup: CDR1 SGHTA, CDR2 FQGNSA. The CDR3 loop spans 15 amino acids. Written as DNA, the CDR3 is TGTGCCAGCAGTTCAACTAGCGGACGCACAGATACGCAGTATTTT. It translates to CASSSTSGRTDTQYF.

On this clonotype: With a much larger clone just one base away, this may be a read error. The J gene is TRBJ2-5, the V gene TRBV12-3 or TRBV12-4, with a tentative D call TRBD2 (7 bases). TRBJ2-1 explains the end of the DNA better; the J call may be wrong. The CDR3 covers 13 residues. This chain's CDR3 is CTSSLGGGYEQFF. CDR3 bases: TGTACCAGCAGTTTAGGGGGGGGCTATGAGCAGTTCTTC.

About this clonotype itself: Just one base apart from a much larger clone, this may be a read error. CDR3 nucleotide sequence: TGTGCCAGCAGTACATCGAACACCGGGGAGCTGTTTTTT. The encoded protein is CASSTSNTGELFF. The chain couples TRBV27 to TRBJ2-2, with D unclear. This CDR3 is 13 amino acids long. Germline CDR1 reads MNHEY; CDR2 reads SMNVEV (reference sequence). The germline V and J ends were trimmed by 5 bases and 0 bases, with 4 bases remaining between them.

The V gene is TRBV5-5, the J gene TRBJ2-2; 8 bases agree with TRBD1. Germline assignment: CDR1 SGHKS and CDR2 YYEKEE (reference sequence). The CDR3 is 15 amino acids. J gave up 6 bases and V 0 bases, and 4 bases lay outside the gene matches. The CDR3 region is CASSLAQGASGELFF. The CDR3 nucleotides read TGTGCCAGCAGCTTGGCCCAGGGGGCCTCCGGGGAGCTGTTTTTT.

There are a few counts of this clonotype. The chain links TRBV6-1 to TRBJ2-7; D remains unclear. The germline V gene encodes CDR1 MNHNS and CDR2 SASEGT. The CDR3 sequence is 11 residues long. Trimming cost V 6 bases and J 1 base, with 4 bases left between them. The CDR3 loop reads CASRTSYEQYF. CDR3 sequence (DNA): TGTGCCAGCAGAACATCCTACGAGCAGTACTTC.

The table lists this clonotype with a few counts. The CDR3 ends on some other residue instead of the conserved phenylalanine or tryptophan, so this is likely a read error. The J gene is TRBJ2-1, the V gene TRBV27; 8 bases line up with TRBD2. Germline assignment: CDR1 MNHEY and CDR2 SMNVEV (reference sequence). CDR3 length equals 17 residues. V was clipped by 6 bases and J by 6 bases; unmatched bases: 16. The CDR3 reads CASSIKRPGGVSNEQFS. DNA of the CDR3: TGTGCCAGCAGCATTAAACGGCCGGGAGGGGTTTCCAATGAGCAGTTCTCC.

The sample holds many counts of this clonotype. CDR3 loop: CASSLGGASYEQYF. The CDR3 coding sequence is TGTGCCAGCAGCTTAGGCGGAGCCTCCTACGAGCAGTACTTC. The chain couples TRBV7-6 to TRBJ2-7; D unclear. The germline gives CDR1 SGHVS, CDR2 FNYEAQ. The ends were cut back, 1 base at V and 0 bases at J, with 7 bases in the middle. The CDR3 length is 14 residues.

This clonotype was seen at least ten times. The J gene is TRBJ2-7, the V gene TRBV18, with D perhaps TRBD2 (5 bases). Germline lookup yields CDR1 KGHSH and CDR2 LQKENI. The germline V and J ends were trimmed by 8 bases and 1 base, with 12 bases remaining between them. The length of the CDR3 is 13 residues. In DNA, the CDR3 is TGTGCCAGCAGCTTAACTAGTTCCTACGAGCAGTACTTC. This codes for CASSLTSSYEQYF.

In its sample, this clonotype was seen many times. The J gene is TRBJ2-1, the V gene TRBV5-1; the D call may be TRBD1 or TRBD2 (5 bases each). Germline CDR1 is SGHRS and CDR2 is YFSETQ. The CDR3 has 13 residues. The ends were cut back, 0 bases at V and 6 bases at J, with 7 bases in the middle. CDR3: CASSLGDANEQFF. CDR3 in DNA: TGCGCCAGCAGCTTGGGGGACGCCAATGAGCAGTTCTTC.

This clonotype was seen at least ten times. This chain links TRBV12-3 or TRBV12-4 with TRBJ1-5; D ambiguous. The V end lost 6 bases, the J end lost 4 bases, and 13 bases lay between the germline ends. The CDR3 length is 14 residues. For the CDR3, the DNA is TGTGCCAGCAGCCCCGGAGCGGGGAATCAGCCCCAGCATTTT. Its protein product is CASSPGAGNQPQHF.

This clonotype came up a few times. The DNA for the CDR3 is TGTGCCAGCACCCCAAGGGGGGGGCTGGAGACCCAGTACTTC. Encoded protein: CASTPRGGLETQYF. This sequence joins TRBV7-9 and TRBJ2-5, with D possibly TRBD2 on 7 matching bases. Trimming removed 7 bases from V and 5 bases from J, with 17 bases in between. This CDR3 spans 14 amino acids. Germline V gene data show CDR1 as SEHNR and CDR2 as FQNEAQ (reference sequence).

The sample holds many counts of this clonotype. This rearrangement joins TRBV5-1 to TRBJ2-5; D remains ambiguous. Trimming left V 1 base short and J 2 bases short, with 15 bases between. The CDR3 has 16 residues. Per the germline V gene, CDR1 is SGHRS and CDR2 is YFSETQ. The CDR3 coding sequence is TGCGCCAGCAGCTTGTTAGGCGGATCGACTCAAGAGACCCAGTACTTC. It yields the protein CASSLLGGSTQETQYF.

This chain joins TRBV7-2 and TRBJ2-7; D may be TRBD2 (5 bases). The length of the CDR3 is 17 residues. Germline V gene data show CDR1 as SGHTA and CDR2 as FQGNSA. The V gene lost 1 base and the J gene lost 2 bases, with 18 bases spanning the gap. CDR3 nucleotides: TGTGCCAGCAGCTTAGGAGTCCTTCGAAGAGGGACCTACGAGCAGTACTTC. Translating gives CASSLGVLRRGTYEQYF.

In this sample, this clonotype turned up a few times. This chain joins TRBV6-1 and TRBJ1-2; the D gene is possibly TRBD1 (5 bases). The CDR3 is 13 amino acids. Trimming took off 5 bases at V and 6 bases at J, with 13 bases between the two ends. CDR1 MNHNS and CDR2 SASEGT come from the germline V gene. The CDR3 sequence: CASSLGTQDGYTF. CDR3 DNA sequence: TGTGCCAGCAGTCTGGGGACTCAGGATGGCTACACCTTC.

This clonotype was counted between two and nine times. The CDR3 loop is CASSQVGTGDGYTF. CDR3 sequence (DNA): TGCGCCAGCAGCCAAGTTGGGACAGGGGACGGCTACACCTTC. The chain links TRBV4-1 to TRBJ1-2; 10 bases map to TRBD1. The CDR3 runs 14 residues. The V gene end was trimmed by 1 base and the J gene end by 8 bases; junction bases not matched to a gene: 4. Per germline, CDR1 MGHRA and CDR2 YSYEKL.

This clonotype occurred many times. This chain uses TRBV28 with TRBJ1-5, with D maybe TRBD1 (6 bases). Trimming took off 2 bases at V and 6 bases at J, with 8 bases between the two ends. There are 13 residues in the CDR3. In germline, CDR1 is MDHEN, CDR2 SYDVKM. In nucleotides, the CDR3 is TGTGCCAGCAGTTTAAACAGGGTTCAGCCCCAGCATTTT. Its protein is CASSLNRVQPQHF.

The chain carries TRBV30 and TRBJ1-2, with 9 bases that match TRBD1. The CDR3 loop spans 15 amino acids. Germline values: CDR1 GTSNPN, CDR2 SVGIG (reference sequence). Unmatched junction bases numbered 10, after V lost 5 bases and J lost 3 bases. This CDR3 reads CAWGRRDREYYGYTF. CDR3 bases: TGTGCCTGGGGACGCCGGGACAGGGAATACTATGGCTACACCTTC.

In this sample, this clonotype turned up a few times. CDR3 coding DNA: TGCGCCAGCAGCTACAACGCAGGGGGCGATTCGGAGACCCAGTACTTC. Protein: CASSYNAGGDSETQYF. The chain uses TRBV5-1 and TRBJ2-5; 8 bases agree with TRBD1. Germline assignment: CDR1 SGHRS and CDR2 YFSETQ. V was clipped by 3 bases and J by 5 bases; unmatched bases: 12. The CDR3 runs 16 residues. The entire variable domain, with the rest obtained from reference TRBV5-1 and TRBJ2-5, is as follows: KAGVTQTPRYLIKTRGQQVTLSCSPISGHRSVSWYQQTPGQGLQFLFEYFSETQRNKGNFPGRFSGRQFSNSRSEMNVSTLELGDSALYLCASSYNAGGDSETQYFGPGTRLLVL.

This clonotype was seen only a few times. The chain carries TRBV6-1 and TRBJ2-7, with D possibly being TRBD2 (6 bases). V was shortened by 6 bases and J by 4 bases, with 16 bases between the two germline ends. CDR1 MNHNS and CDR2 SASEGT come from the germline V gene. This CDR3 has 14 residues. The CDR3 nucleotides read TGTGCCAGCAGCCCCGGGACTCGTAGGTACGAGCAGTACTTC. Translation: CASSPGTRRYEQYF.

The rearrangement links TRBV2 to TRBJ1-1; D possibly corresponds to TRBD1 (6 bases). V shed 6 bases and J shed 3 bases, with 29 bases lying between them. The CDR3 extends over 19 amino acids. Germline V gene sequence: CDR1 SNHLY, CDR2 FYNNEI. Here the CDR3 DNA reads TGTGCCAGCAGCGTCTACCTTGTCAGGGGCCGCGTTAGGGACACTGAAGCTTTCTTT. This gives the protein CASSVYLVRGRVRDTEAFF.

CDR3 region: CASSLRSGGVYEQYF. The CDR3 coding sequence is TGTGCCAGCAGCCTCCGTAGCGGCGGAGTGTACGAGCAGTACTTC. V is TRBV4-2 and J is TRBJ2-7, with D perhaps TRBD2 (6 bases). Germline CDR1 and CDR2: LGHNA and YNFKEQ. Trimming removed 4 bases from V and 4 bases from J, with 17 bases in between. The CDR3 has 15 amino acids.